These T cell receptor beta chains were read from a single sample in a study of cytomegalovirus exposure and HLA in healthy donors. The method was immunoSEQ multiplex PCR; TCRdb's version includes in-frame clones alone and lacks a portion of them. Seen here are about 120,000 clones, 74% observed once, and the top ten hold more than 9%. The sequenced sample consisted of PBMCs. Every receptor here comes from a woman aged 50 to 60 in good health and CMV-seropositive. Both conserved end residues are part of each CDR3. D genes are given only for firm matches. A clone size is listed for some rows: how often the clone was seen (once, few, many), or a class if it is expanded.

d_call j_call v_call clone_size cdr3_nt cdr3_aa
. TRBJ2-3 TRBV7-3 . TGTGCCAGCAGCTTAACCGCGACAGGCACAGATACGCAGTATTTT CASSLTATGTDTQYF
. TRBJ1-1 TRBV29-1 . TGCAGCGTCGAGAGGAACACTGAAGCTTTCTTT CSVERNTEAFF
TRBD2 TRBJ2-1 TRBV6-5 . TGTGCCAGCAGCCGTACCGGCGGGGGGCGAAATGAGCAGTTCTTC CASSRTGGGRNEQFF
. TRBJ2-5 TRBV6-6 . TGTGCCAGCAGCCTTCACGGGGAGGAGACCCAGTACTTC CASSLHGEETQYF
TRBD1 TRBJ1-2 TRBV4-3 . TGCGCCAGCAGCCAGGAGGACAGGGCAAAGGGCTACACCTTC CASSQEDRAKGYTF
TRBD1 TRBJ1-6 TRBV27 . TGTGCCAGCAGTTTATTGGGACAGGTGAATTCACCCCTCCACTTT CASSLLGQVNSPLHF
. TRBJ1-6 TRBV6-5 . TGTGCCAGCAGTTACCAGGATTCACCCCTCCACTTT CASSYQDSPLHF
TRBD1 TRBJ2-7 TRBV4-1 . TGCGCCAGCAGCCAAGGAAGGACAGGGGGCTACGAGCAGTACTTC CASSQGRTGGYEQYF
TRBD2 TRBJ2-1 TRBV5-4 . TGTGCCAGCAGTCAGAGCGGGAGCTCCTACAATGAGCAGTTCTTC CASSQSGSSYNEQFF
. TRBJ1-2 TRBV15 . TGTGCCACCAGCCCCCTGGGGAGCCCTCATGGCTACACCTTC CATSPLGSPHGYTF
. TRBJ1-1 TRBV6-1 few TGTGCCAGCAGTGATAAGGGCAGGGGTGGTGAAGCTTTCTTT CASSDKGRGGEAFF
. TRBJ2-7 TRBV7-9 . TGTTCCAGCAGCTTTTCGGACATCGAGCAGTACTTC CSSSFSDIEQYF
TRBD1 TRBJ1-5 TRBV12-5 . TGTGCTAGTGGTTTGGGTTCCGGGACAGATAGCAATCAGCCCCAGCATTTT CASGLGSGTDSNQPQHF
TRBD1 TRBJ1-5 TRBV5-1 once TGCGCCAGCAGCTCAGGACAGGTAGGTCAGCCCCAGCATTTT CASSSGQVGQPQHF
. TRBJ1-3 TRBV21-1 . TGTGCCAGCAGCAAAGAATCAAGAGGTAAACCAAACTCTGGAAACACCATATATTTT CASSKESRGKPNSGNTIYF
. TRBJ1-4 TRBV2 . TGTGCCAGCAGTGGGGAGGGCGAAAAACTGTTTTTT CASSGEGEKLFF
. TRBJ2-7 TRBV7-2 . TGTGCCAGCAGCTGGACAGCATCGTACGAGCAGTACTTC CASSWTASYEQYF
. TRBJ2-7 TRBV6-1 . TGTGCCAGCAGTGAGGCTAGCGGAGGGGGATTATACGAGCAGTACTTC CASSEASGGGLYEQYF
TRBD1 TRBJ1-3 TRBV6-1 few TGTGCCAGCAGTGGGGGGACAGGCGCCGGAAACACCATATATTTT CASSGGTGAGNTIYF
. TRBJ2-7 TRBV15 . TGTGCCACCAGCCCCCGTTCTTTTGAACAGGGACGGCCCTACGAGCAGTACTTC CATSPRSFEQGRPYEQYF
. TRBJ1-2 TRBV6-6 . TGTGCCAGCGTGGGCCACGACTATGGCTACACCTTC CASVGHDYGYTF
. TRBJ2-2 TRBV30 . TGTGCCTGGAGGCGGCAGATTAACACCGGGGAGCTGTTTTTT CAWRRQINTGELFF
. TRBJ2-3 TRBV29-1 . TGCAGCGCCCGACCCGACTCCGATACGCAGTATTTT CSARPDSDTQYF
. TRBJ2-7 TRBV5-1 . TGCGCCAGCAGCATAACCAGACAGGTTGTCGACGAGCAGTACTTC CASSITRQVVDEQYF
. TRBJ2-1 TRBV30 . TGTGCCTGCGCAGGGGGGTACAATGAGCAGTTCTTC CACAGGYNEQFF
. TRBJ2-7 TRBV27 few TGTGCCAGCAATAGGGCAGGGCCCACCTACGAGCAGTACTTC CASNRAGPTYEQYF
TRBD2 TRBJ2-1 TRBV5-4 . TGTGCCAGCAGCCCCCCTAGCGGGGAAGGCAATGAGCAGTTCTTC CASSPPSGEGNEQFF
. TRBJ1-4 TRBV4-3 . TGCGCCAGCAGCCAGGACAAGGGGTTAGGGGATGAAAAACTGTTTTTT CASSQDKGLGDEKLFF
TRBD1 TRBJ2-1 TRBV5-1 few TGCGCCAGCAGCCCCAGGGGACAGGGCGCCAATGAGCAGTTCTTC CASSPRGQGANEQFF
TRBD1 TRBJ2-2 TRBV15 few TGTGCCACCAGCAGATCTAAGACAGGGATTAACACCGGGGAGCTGTTTTTT CATSRSKTGINTGELFF
TRBD1 TRBJ1-1 TRBV7-2 . TGTGCCAGCAGCCCGGACAGGTCCTATGAAGCTTTCTTT CASSPDRSYEAFF
. TRBJ2-5 TRBV7-3 . TGTGCCAGCAGCTTAAACCGGGTCGGGGCGGGACAAGAGACCCAGTACTTC CASSLNRVGAGQETQYF
TRBD2 TRBJ2-1 TRBV4-3 few TGCGCCAGCAGCCCTAAGGGTTGGCGGGAGGGAAATGAGCAGTTCTTC CASSPKGWREGNEQFF
. TRBJ2-1 TRBV5-1 . TGCGCCAGCAGCTTGGAACGGAGCGGCTCCTACAATGAGCAGTTCTTC CASSLERSGSYNEQFF
. TRBJ2-1 TRBV18 few TGTGCCAGCTCACCAGAACGGGAGAATGAGCAGTTCTTC CASSPERENEQFF